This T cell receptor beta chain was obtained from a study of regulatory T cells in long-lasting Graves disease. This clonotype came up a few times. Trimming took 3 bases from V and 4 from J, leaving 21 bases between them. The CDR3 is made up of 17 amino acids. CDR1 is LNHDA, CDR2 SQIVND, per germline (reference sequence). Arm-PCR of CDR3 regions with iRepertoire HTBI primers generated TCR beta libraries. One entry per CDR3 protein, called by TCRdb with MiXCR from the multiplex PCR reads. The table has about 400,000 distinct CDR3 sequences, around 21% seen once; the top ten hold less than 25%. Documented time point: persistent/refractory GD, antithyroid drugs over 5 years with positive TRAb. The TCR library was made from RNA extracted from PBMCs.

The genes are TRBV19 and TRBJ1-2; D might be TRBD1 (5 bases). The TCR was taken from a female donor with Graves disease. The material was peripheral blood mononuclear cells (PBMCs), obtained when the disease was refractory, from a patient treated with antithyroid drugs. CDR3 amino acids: CASSIELGPPGTYGYTF. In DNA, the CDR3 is TGTGCCAGTAGTATTGAGCTGGGACCCCCTGGGACCTATGGCTACACCTTC. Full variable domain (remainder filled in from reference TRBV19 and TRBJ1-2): DGGITQSPKYLFRKEGQNVTLSCEQNLNHDAMYWYRQDPGQGLRLIYYSQIVNDFQKGDIAEGYSVSREKKESFPLTVTSAQKNPTAFYLCASSIELGPPGTYGYTFGSGTRLTVV.